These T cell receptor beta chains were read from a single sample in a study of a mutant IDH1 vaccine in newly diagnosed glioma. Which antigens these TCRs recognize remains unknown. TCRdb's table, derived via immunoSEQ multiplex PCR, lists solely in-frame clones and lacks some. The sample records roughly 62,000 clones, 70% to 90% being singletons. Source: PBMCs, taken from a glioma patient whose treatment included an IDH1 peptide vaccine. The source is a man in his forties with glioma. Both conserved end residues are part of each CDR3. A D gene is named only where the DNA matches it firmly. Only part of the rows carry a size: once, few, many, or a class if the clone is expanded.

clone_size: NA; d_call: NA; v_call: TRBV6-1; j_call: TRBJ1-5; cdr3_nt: TGTGCCAGCAGTTCCAGGGAACAGCCCCAGCATTTT; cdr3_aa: CASSSREQPQHF
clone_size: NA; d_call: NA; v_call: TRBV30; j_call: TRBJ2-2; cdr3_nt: TGTGCCTGCCGGTCCGTGGAAACGAACACCGGGGAGCTGTTTTTT; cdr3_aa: CACRSVETNTGELFF
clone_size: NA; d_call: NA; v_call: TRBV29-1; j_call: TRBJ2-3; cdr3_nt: TGCAGCGCGGGACTCCGAGGGGATACGCAGTATTTT; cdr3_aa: CSAGLRGDTQYF
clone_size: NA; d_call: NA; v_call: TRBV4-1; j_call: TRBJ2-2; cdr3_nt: TGCGCCAGCAGCCAAGAAGGGAGCGCGAACACCGGGGAGCTGTTTTTT; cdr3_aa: CASSQEGSANTGELFF
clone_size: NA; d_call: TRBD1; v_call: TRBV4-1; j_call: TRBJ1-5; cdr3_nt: TGCGCCAGCAACCGACAGGGGGGCAGCAATCAGCCCCAGCATTTT; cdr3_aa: CASNRQGGSNQPQHF
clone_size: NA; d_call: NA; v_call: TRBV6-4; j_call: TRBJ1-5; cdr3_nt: TGTGCCAGCAGTAAAGACACGAATCAGCCCCAGCATTTT; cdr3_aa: CASSKDTNQPQHF
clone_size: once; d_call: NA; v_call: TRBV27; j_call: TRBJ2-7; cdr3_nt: TGTGCCAGCAGTTTTTCAACTAGATACGAGCAGTACTTC; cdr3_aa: CASSFSTRYEQYF
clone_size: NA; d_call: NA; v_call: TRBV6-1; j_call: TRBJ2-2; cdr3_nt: TGTGCCAGCAGTGAGGGGGACACCGGGGAGCTGTTTTTT; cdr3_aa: CASSEGDTGELFF
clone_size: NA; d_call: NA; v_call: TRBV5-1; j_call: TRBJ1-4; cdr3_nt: TGCGCCAGCAGCCAGCACCCAACGGGGTCAACAGGAGACGTTACAACTAATGAAAAACTGTTTTTT; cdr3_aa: CASSQHPTGSTGDVTTNEKLFF
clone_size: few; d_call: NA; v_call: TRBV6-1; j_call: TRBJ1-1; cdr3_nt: TGTGCCAGCAGTGAGAGGGCAGCCCTTGAAGCTTTCTTT; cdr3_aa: CASSERAALEAFF
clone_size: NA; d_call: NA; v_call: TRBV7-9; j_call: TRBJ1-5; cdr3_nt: TGTGCCAGCACCCCTGGGGAAGGGCGGCCCCAGCATTTT; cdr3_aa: CASTPGEGRPQHF
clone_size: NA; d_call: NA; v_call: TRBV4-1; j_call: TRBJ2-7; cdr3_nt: TGCGCCAGCAGCCAAATAGGCGGGATACAGGTGGGACGCCACGAGCAGTACTTC; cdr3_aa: CASSQIGGIQVGRHEQYF
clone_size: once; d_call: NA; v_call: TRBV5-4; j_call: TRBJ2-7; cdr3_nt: TGTGCCAGCAGCTTGGGCGCGGGAAACACCTACGAGCAGTACTTC; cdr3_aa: CASSLGAGNTYEQYF
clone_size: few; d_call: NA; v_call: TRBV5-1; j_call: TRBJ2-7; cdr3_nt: TGCGCCAGCAGCTTGGTAGATTCAGGCGAGCAGTACTTC; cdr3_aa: CASSLVDSGEQYF
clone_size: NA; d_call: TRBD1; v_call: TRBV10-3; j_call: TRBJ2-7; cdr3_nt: TGTGCCATCAGCAAACAGGGGTCCTACGAGCAGTACTTC; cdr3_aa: CAISKQGSYEQYF
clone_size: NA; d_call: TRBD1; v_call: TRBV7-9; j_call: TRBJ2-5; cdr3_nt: TGTGCCAGCAGCTTAGCGACGACCGGGACAGGGGGCGAGACCCAGTACTTC; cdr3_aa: CASSLATTGTGGETQYF
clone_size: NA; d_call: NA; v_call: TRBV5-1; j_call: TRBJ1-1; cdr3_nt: TGCGCCAGCAGCTTGGTGGTCGGCAGCCTCATGAACACTGAAGCTTTCTTT; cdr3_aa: CASSLVVGSLMNTEAFF
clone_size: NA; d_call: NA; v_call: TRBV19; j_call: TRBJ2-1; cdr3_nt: TGTGCCAGTAGTATTTGGGGCACACAGCGAGAGCAGTTCTTC; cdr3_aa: CASSIWGTQREQFF
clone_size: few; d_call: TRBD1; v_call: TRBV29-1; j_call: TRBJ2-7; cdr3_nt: TGCAGCGTGAGGACAGGGGTGTTGTCCTACGAGCAGTACTTC; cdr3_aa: CSVRTGVLSYEQYF
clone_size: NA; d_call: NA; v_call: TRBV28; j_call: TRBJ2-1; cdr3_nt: TGTGCCAGCAGACTAGTCGGGGGTGAGCAGTTCTTC; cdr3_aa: CASRLVGGEQFF
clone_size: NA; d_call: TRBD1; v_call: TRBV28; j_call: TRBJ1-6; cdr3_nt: TGTGCCAGCAGTGCCGGGGGACAGGGGGCGTCCTATAATTCACCCCTCCACTTT; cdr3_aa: CASSAGGQGASYNSPLHF
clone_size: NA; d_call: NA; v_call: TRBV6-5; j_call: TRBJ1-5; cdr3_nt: TGTGCCAGCAGGCAACGACAGGGCAATCAGCCCCAGCATTTT; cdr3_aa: CASRQRQGNQPQHF
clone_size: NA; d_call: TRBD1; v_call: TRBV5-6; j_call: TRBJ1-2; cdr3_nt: TGTGCCAGCAGCTTGGGCCTGGGACAGGGGGCCGACTATGGCTACACCTTC; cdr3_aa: CASSLGLGQGADYGYTF